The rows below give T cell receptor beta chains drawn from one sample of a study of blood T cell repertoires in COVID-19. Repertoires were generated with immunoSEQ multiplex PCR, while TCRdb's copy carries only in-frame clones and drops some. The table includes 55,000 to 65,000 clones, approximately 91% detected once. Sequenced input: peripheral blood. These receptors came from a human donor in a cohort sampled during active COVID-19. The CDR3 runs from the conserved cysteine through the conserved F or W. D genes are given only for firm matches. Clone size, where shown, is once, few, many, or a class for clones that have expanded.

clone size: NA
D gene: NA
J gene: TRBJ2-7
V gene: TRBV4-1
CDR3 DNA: TGCGCCAGCAGCCAAGGGAGGCAGGGGAGCGACGAGCAGTACTTC
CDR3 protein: CASSQGRQGSDEQYF

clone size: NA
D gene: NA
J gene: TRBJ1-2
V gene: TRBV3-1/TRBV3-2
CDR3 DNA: TGTGCCAGCAGCCAAGGGGGGCTGACCTATGGCTACACCTTC
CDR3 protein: CASSQGGLTYGYTF

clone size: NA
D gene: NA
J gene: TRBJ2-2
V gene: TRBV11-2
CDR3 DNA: TGTGTCAGCAGCTACCAATATAAGACAGACACGAACACCGGGGAGCTGTTTTTT
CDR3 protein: CVSSYQYKTDTNTGELFF

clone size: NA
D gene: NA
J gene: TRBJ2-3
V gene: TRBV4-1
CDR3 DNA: TGCGCCAGCAGCCTGGGAGCAGATACGCAGTATTTT
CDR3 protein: CASSLGADTQYF

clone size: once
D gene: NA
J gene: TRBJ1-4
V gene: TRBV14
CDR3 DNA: TGTGCCAGCAGGCGGGGGTTCGGAGAAAAACTGTTTTTT
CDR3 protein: CASRRGFGEKLFF

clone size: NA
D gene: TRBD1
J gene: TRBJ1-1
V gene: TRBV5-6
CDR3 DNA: TGTGCCAGCAGACGTAGCGGGACAGGGGGCTTCGGAGCTTTCTTT
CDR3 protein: CASRRSGTGGFGAFF

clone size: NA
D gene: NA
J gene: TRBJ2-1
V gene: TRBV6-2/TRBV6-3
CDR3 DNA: TGTGCCAGCAGTTCCTCACCCGTAGTCCAGTTCTTC
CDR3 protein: CASSSSPVVQFF

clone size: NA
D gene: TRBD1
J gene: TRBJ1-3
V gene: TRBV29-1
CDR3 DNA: TGCAGCGTGGACAGGGGAAACACCATATATTTT
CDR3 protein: CSVDRGNTIYF

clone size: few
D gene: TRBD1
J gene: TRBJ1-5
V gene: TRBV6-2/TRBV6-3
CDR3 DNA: TGTGCCAGCAGTTACGACAGGGGGACTTATAGCAATCAGCCCCAGCATTTT
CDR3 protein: CASSYDRGTYSNQPQHF

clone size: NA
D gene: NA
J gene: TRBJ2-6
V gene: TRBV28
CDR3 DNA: TGTGCCAGCAGATCCATCAGAGGCGACAGTAGCAGCTCTGGGGCCAACGTCCTGACTTTC
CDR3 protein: CASRSIRGDSSSSGANVLTF

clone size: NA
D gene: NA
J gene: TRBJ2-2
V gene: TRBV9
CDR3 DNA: TGTGCCAGCACCCAGAGCTCGCATAGCGTGGCCGGGGAGCTGTTTTTT
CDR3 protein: CASTQSSHSVAGELFF

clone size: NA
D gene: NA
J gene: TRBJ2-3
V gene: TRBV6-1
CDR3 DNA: TGTGCCAGCAGTGATCTACAGGGTACCACAGATACGCAGTATTTT
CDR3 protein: CASSDLQGTTDTQYF

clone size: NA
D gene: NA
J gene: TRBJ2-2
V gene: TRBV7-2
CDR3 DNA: TGTGCCAGCAGCCTGACAGGATACACCGGGGAGCTGTTTTTT
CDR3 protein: CASSLTGYTGELFF

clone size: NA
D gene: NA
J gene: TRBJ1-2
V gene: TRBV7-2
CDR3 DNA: TGTGCCAGCAGCTTAAAGTCAGGGGATCGCTACTATGGCTACACCTTC
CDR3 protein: CASSLKSGDRYYGYTF

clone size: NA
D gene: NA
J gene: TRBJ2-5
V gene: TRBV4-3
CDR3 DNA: TGCGCCAGCAGCCAGAGTAAAACAGGGAAAGAGACCCAGTACTTC
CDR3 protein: CASSQSKTGKETQYF

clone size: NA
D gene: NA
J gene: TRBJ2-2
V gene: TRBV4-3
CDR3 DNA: TGCGCCAGCAGCCAAGATCTCTTAGGAGGGCCATCCGGGGAGCTGTTTTTT
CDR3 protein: CASSQDLLGGPSGELFF

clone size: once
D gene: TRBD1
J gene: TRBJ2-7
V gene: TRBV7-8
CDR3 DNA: TGTGCCAGCAGCCGAGACAGGGTCGGCCAACAGCAGTACTTC
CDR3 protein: CASSRDRVGQQQYF

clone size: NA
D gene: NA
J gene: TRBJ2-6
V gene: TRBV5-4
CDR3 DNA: TGTGCCAGCAGCTTGTCCCTCTCTGGGGCCAACGTCCTGACTTTC
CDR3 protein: CASSLSLSGANVLTF

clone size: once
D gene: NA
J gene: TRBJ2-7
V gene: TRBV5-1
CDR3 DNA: TGCGCCAGCAGCTTGGTTGGTAGCTCCTACGAGCAGTACTTC
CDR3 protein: CASSLVGSSYEQYF

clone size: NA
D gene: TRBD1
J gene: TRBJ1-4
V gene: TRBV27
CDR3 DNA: TGTGCCAGCAGACTCAGGGGGCGAGGAAATGAAAAACTGTTTTTT
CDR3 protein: CASRLRGRGNEKLFF

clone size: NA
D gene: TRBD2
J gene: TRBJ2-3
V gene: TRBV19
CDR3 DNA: TGTGCCAGTAGGACTAGCGGGAGTCAACATACGCAGTATTTT
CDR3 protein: CASRTSGSQHTQYF

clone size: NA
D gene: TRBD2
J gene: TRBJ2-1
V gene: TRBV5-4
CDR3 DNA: TGTGCCAGCAGAATTAGCGGGAGCTCCTACAATGAGCAGTTCTTC
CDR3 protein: CASRISGSSYNEQFF

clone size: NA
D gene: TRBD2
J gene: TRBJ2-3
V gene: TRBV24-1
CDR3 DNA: TGTGCCACCAGTGATTCCCGGACTAGCTGGGAAGGGAATACGCAGTATTTT
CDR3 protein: CATSDSRTSWEGNTQYF

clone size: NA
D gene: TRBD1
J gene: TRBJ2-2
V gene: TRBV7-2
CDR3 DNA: TGTGCCAGCAGCTTTAGACAGGGGGTGTCCACCGGGGAGCTGTTTTTT
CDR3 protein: CASSFRQGVSTGELFF

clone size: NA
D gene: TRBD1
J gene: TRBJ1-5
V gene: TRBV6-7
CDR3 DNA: TGTGCCGGCAGTTCCTCGACAGGGGGCCTGGGCAATCAGCCCCAGCATTTT
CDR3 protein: CAGSSSTGGLGNQPQHF

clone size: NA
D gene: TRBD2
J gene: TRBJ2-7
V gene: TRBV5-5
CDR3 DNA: TGTGCCAGCAGCTTGATTAGCGGGCTGAGCTCCTACGAGCAGTACTTC
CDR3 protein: CASSLISGLSSYEQYF

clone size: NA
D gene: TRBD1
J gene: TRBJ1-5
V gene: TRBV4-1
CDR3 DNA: TGCGCCAGCAGCCAAGATAGGACCAGGGGGCGAAGCCAGCATTTT
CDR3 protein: CASSQDRTRGRSQHF

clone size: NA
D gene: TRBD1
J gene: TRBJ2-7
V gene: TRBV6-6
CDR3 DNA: TGTGCCAGCAGTTACCGGGACAGGGGTATCTACGAGCAGTACTTC
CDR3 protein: CASSYRDRGIYEQYF

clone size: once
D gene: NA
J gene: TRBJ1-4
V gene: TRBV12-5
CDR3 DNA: TGTGCTAGTAGCGGGGTCCTTAATGAAAAACTGTTTTTT
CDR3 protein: CASSGVLNEKLFF

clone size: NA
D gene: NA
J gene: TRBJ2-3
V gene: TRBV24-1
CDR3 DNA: TGTGCCACCAGTCAACAGGGCCGAGGGGATACGCAGTATTTT
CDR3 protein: CATSQQGRGDTQYF

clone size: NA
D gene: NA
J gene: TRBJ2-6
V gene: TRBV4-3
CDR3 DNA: TGCGCCAGCAGCCAGAGCCAGGGTTCTGGGGCCAACGTCCTGACTTTC
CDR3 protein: CASSQSQGSGANVLTF

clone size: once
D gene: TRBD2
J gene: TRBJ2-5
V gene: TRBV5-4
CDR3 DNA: TGTGCCAGCAGCCCAGGACTAGCGGGAGGGCCTGAAGAGACCCAGTACTTC
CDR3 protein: CASSPGLAGGPEETQYF

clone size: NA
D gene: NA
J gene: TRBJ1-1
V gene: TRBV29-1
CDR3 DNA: TGCAGCGTAATGAGAGCACCCACTGAAGCTTTCTTT
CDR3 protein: CSVMRAPTEAFF